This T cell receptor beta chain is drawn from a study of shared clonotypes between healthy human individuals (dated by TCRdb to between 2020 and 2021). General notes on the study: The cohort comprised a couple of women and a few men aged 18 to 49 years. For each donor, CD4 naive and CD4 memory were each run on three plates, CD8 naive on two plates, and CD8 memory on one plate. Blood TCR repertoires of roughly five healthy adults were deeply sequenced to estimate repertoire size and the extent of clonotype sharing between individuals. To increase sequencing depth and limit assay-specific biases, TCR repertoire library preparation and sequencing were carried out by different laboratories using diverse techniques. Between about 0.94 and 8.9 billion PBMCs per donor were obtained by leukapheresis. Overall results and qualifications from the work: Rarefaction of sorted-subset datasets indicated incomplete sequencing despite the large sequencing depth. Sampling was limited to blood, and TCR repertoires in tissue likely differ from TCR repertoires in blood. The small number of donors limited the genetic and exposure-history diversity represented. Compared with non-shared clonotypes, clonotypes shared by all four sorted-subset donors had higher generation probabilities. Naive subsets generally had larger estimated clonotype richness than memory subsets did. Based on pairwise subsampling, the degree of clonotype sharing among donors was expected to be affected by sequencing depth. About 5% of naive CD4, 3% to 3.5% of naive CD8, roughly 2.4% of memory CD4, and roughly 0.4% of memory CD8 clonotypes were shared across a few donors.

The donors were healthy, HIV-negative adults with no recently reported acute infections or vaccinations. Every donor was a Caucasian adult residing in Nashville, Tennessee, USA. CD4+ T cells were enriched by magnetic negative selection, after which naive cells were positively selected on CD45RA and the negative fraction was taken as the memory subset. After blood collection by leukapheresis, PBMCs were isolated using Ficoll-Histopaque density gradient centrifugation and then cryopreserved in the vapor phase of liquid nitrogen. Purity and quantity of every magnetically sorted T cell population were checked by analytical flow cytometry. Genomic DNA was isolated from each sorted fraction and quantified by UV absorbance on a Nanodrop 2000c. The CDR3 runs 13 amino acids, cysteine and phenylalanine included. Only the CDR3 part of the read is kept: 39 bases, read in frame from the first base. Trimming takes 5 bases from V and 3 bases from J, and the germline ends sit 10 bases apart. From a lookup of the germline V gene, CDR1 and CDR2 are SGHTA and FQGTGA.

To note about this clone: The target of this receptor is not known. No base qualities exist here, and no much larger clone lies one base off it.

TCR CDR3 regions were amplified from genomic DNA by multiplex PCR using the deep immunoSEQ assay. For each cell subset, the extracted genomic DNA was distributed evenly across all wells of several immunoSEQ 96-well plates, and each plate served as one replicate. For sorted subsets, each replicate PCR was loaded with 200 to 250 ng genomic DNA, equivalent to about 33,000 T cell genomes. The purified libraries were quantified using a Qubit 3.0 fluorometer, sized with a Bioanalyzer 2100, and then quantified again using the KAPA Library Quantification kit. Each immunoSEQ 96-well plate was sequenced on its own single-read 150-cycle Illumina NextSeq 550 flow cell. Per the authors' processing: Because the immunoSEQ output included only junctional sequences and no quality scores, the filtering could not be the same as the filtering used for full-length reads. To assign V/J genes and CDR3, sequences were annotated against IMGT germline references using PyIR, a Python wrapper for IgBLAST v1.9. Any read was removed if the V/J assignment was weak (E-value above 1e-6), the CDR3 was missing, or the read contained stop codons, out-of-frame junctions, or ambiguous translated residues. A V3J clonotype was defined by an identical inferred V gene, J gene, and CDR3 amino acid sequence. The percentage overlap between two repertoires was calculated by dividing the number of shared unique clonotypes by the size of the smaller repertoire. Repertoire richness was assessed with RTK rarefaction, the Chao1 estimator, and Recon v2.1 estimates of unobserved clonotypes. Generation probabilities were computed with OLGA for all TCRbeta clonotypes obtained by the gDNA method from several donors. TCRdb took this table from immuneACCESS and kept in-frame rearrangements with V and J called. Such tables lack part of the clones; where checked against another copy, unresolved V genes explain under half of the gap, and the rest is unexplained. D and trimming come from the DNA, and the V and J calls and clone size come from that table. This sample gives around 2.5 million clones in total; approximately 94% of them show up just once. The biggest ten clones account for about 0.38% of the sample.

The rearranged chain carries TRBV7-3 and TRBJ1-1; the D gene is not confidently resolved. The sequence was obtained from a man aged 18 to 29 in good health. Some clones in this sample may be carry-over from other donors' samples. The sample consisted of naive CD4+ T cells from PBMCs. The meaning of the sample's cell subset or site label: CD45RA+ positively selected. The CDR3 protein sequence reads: CASSPLVYTEAFF. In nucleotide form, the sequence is TGTGCCAGCAGCCCACTGGTTTACACTGAAGCTTTCTTT.